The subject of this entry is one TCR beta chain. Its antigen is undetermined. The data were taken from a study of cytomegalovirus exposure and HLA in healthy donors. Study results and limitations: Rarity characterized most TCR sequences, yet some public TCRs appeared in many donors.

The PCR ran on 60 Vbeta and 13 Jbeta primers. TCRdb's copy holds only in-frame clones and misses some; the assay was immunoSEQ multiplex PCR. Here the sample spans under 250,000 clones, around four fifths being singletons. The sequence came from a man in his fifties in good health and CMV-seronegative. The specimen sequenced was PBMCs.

Here the CDR3 DNA reads TGTGCCTGGAGTGGAGGGCTCCACCCCTACGAGCAGTACTTC. It specifies CAWSGGLHPYEQYF. This sequence joins TRBV30 and TRBJ2-7; tentative D call: TRBD2 (5 bases). Germline V lookup: CDR1 GTSNPN, CDR2 SVGIG (reference sequence). This CDR3 is built from 14 residues. The V end lost 1 base, the J end lost 2 bases, and 12 bases lay between the germline ends.